The 20 T cell receptor beta chains below come from one sample, sequenced in a study of T cells after yellow fever vaccination. MiXCR was run by TCRdb on the 5' RACE reads, yielding one entry per CDR3 protein. Among 450,000 to 600,000 distinct CDR3 sequences, about a sixth were seen once, and the ten largest hold 17%. Source: PBMCs, taken 4 to 5 days after the first yellow fever vaccination. These receptors were obtained from a man between 18 and 29 years old who received the YFV17D yellow fever vaccine.

V is TRBV5-1 and J is TRBJ2-3, with 10 bases identical to TRBD2. V lost 0 bases to trimming and J lost 4 bases; unmatched junction nucleotides: 14. Germline values: CDR1 SGHRS, CDR2 YFSETQ. CDR3 length equals 19 residues. The CDR3 DNA reads TGCGCCAGCAGCTTGGCTAGACTAGCGGGCCCCGCGGGCGCAGATACGCAGTATTTT. As protein: CASSLARLAGPAGADTQYF.

The J gene is TRBJ2-1, the V gene TRBV7-2; possibly TRBD1 or TRBD2 for D (7 bases each). The CDR3 totals 15 residues. The V end was cut by 7 bases, the J end by 2 bases, with 15 bases between. Germline values: CDR1 SGHTA, CDR2 FQGNSA. CDR3 residues: CASTPGGVTYNEQFF. CDR3 nucleotides: TGTGCCAGCACCCCAGGGGGGGTGACCTACAATGAGCAGTTCTTC.

There are a few counts of this clonotype. J is TRBJ1-1 and V is TRBV18, with D uncertain. The CDR3 extends over 14 amino acids. Germline V CDR1 and CDR2: KGHSH, LQKENI. The V and J ends lost 2 bases and 0 bases respectively, with 7 bases between them. The DNA of the CDR3 is TGTGCCAGCTCACCAACGAGTATGAACACTGAAGCTTTCTTT. Protein: CASSPTSMNTEAFF.

The chain joins TRBV4-3 to TRBJ1-3; 9 bases map to TRBD1. V shed 8 bases and J 3 bases; nucleotides not matched to a gene: 5. Germline V gives CDR1 LGHNA, CDR2 YSLEER. This CDR3 is built from 14 residues. The CDR3 DNA reads as TGCGCCAGCGGCGGACAGGGGAATGGAAACACCATATATTTT. Encoded protein: CASGGQGNGNTIYF.

The V and J genes are TRBV3-1 and TRBJ1-5; D is undetermined. V lost 1 base to trimming and J lost 4 bases, with 17 bases between them. CDR3 length equals 17 residues. Germline loops: CDR1 LGHDT, CDR2 YNNKEL (reference sequence). The CDR3: CASSQGLLGEWNQPQHF. The CDR3 DNA reads as TGTGCCAGCAGCCAAGGACTTCTGGGAGAGTGGAATCAGCCCCAGCATTTT.

This clonotype was seen only a few times. The chain employs TRBV5-4 and TRBJ1-6; maybe TRBD1 (5 bases). CDR3 size: 12 residues. Germline V gene sequence: CDR1 SGHNT, CDR2 YYREEE (reference sequence). V was trimmed by 5 bases and J by 12 bases, leaving 12 bases between them. DNA of the CDR3: TGTGCCAGCAGGCGGGACCTCCTACCCCTCCACTTT. Translated, it gives CASRRDLLPLHF. The full variable domain, completed using reference TRBV5-4 and TRBJ1-6, is ETGVTQSPTHLIKTRGQQVTLRCSSQSGHNTVSWYQQALGQGPQFIFQYYREEENGRGNFPPRFSGLQFPNYSSELNVNALELDDSALYLCASRRDLLPLHFGNGTRLTVT.

The chain links TRBV6-5 to TRBJ1-5; a weak D match, TRBD1 (5 bases). CDR1 and CDR2 from the germline V gene are MNHEY and SVGAGI. The CDR3 is 15 residues long. V was shortened by 0 bases and J by 2 bases, with 8 bases between the two germline ends. The CDR3 reads CASSYSGRRNQPQHF. Written as DNA, the CDR3 is TGTGCCAGCAGTTACTCGGGGCGGCGCAATCAGCCCCAGCATTTT.

The V and J genes are TRBV4-1 and TRBJ1-1; 7 bases agree with TRBD1. Germline V lookup: CDR1 MGHRA, CDR2 YSYEKL. J lost 4 bases, V lost 3 bases, and 14 bases had no gene match. This CDR3 is 17 amino acids long. The CDR3 sequence is CASSHEREGAWSTEAFF. CDR3 DNA sequence: TGCGCCAGCAGCCATGAAAGGGAGGGGGCTTGGAGCACTGAAGCTTTCTTT.

This clonotype was observed a handful of times. V is TRBV2 and J is TRBJ2-2, with a possible D match to TRBD1 (5 bases). The germline CDR1 and CDR2 sequences are SNHLY and FYNNEI. V shed 6 bases and J shed 6 bases, with 11 bases lying between them. This CDR3 contains 13 residues. The DNA of the CDR3 is TGTGCCAGCAGGGCGACAGTCCCCGGGGAGCTGTTTTTT. Translated, it gives CASRATVPGELFF.

V usage is TRBV5-1 and J usage is TRBJ1-2; D not certain. The V gene lost 1 base and the J gene lost 5 bases, with 12 bases spanning the gap. Germline V gives CDR1 SGHRS, CDR2 YFSETQ. This CDR3 contains 14 residues. DNA for the CDR3: TGCGCCAGCAGCTTGCGTTGGGCAGATTATGGCTACACCTTC. It is translated as CASSLRWADYGYTF.

The V gene is TRBV20-1, the J gene TRBJ1-4, with D unclear. Trimming left V 2 bases short and J 0 bases short, with 4 bases between. This CDR3 has 13 residues. CDR1 is DFQATT, CDR2 SNEGSKA, per germline (reference sequence). In DNA, the CDR3 is TGCAGTGCTAGAAAGACAACTAATGAAAAACTGTTTTTT. Translation gives CSARKTTNEKLFF.

In this sample, this clonotype turned up a few times. The chain is built from TRBV7-9 and TRBJ1-2, with 7 bases matching TRBD1. Unmatched junction bases numbered 11, after V lost 5 bases and J lost 2 bases. This CDR3 has 16 amino acids. Looked up from germline, CDR1 is SEHNR and CDR2 is FQNEAQ (reference sequence). The CDR3 nucleotides read TGTGCCAGCAGCCCTACTCCGGGACAGACAAACTATGGCTACACCTTC. This encodes CASSPTPGQTNYGYTF.

In its sample, this clonotype was seen a few times. V and J are TRBV5-1 and TRBJ2-3, with TRBD1 as a possible D gene (6 bases). The CDR3 is made up of 16 amino acids. Germline CDR1 reads SGHRS; CDR2 reads YFSETQ. V was clipped by 0 bases and J by 4 bases, with 15 bases between them. CDR3 loop: CASSLAVSEGADTQYF. The CDR3 DNA follows: TGCGCCAGCAGCTTGGCCGTTTCCGAGGGGGCAGATACGCAGTATTTT.

This chain links TRBV5-1 with TRBJ2-5; D gene ambiguous. The V and J ends lost 0 bases and 5 bases respectively, with 11 bases between them. CDR1 and CDR2 from the germline V gene are SGHRS and YFSETQ. The length of the CDR3 is 14 residues. Here the CDR3 reads CASSLVGSRETQYF. CDR3 in DNA: TGCGCCAGCAGCTTGGTGGGCAGCCGCGAGACCCAGTACTTC.

This clonotype came up a few times. The rearrangement joins TRBV7-9 to TRBJ1-2; D remains unclear. CDR1 SEHNR and CDR2 FQNEAQ come from the germline V gene (reference sequence). The CDR3 sequence is 14 residues long. Trimming pared 2 bases from V and 7 bases from J, leaving 14 bases between. In DNA, the CDR3 is TGTGCCAGCAGCTTACTGGACCCGTGGAGTGGCTACACCTTC. Translated: CASSLLDPWSGYTF.

V and J are TRBV5-1 and TRBJ2-3; TRBD2 agrees at 16 bases. V lost 4 bases to trimming and J lost 3 bases; unmatched junction nucleotides: 8. Germline-derived CDR1 and CDR2 are SGHRS and YFSETQ. CDR3 length equals 18 residues. CDR3 in DNA: TGCGCCAGCAGCCCTGGCTGGGGACTAGCGGGGGGGACAGATACGCAGTATTTT. Translated: CASSPGWGLAGGTDTQYF. Together with reference TRBV5-1 and TRBJ2-3, the CDR3 gives the full variable domain: KAGVTQTPRYLIKTRGQQVTLSCSPISGHRSVSWYQQTPGQGLQFLFEYFSETQRNKGNFPGRFSGRQFSNSRSEMNVSTLELGDSALYLCASSPGWGLAGGTDTQYFGPGTRLTVL.

The chain employs TRBV4-3 and TRBJ2-1; D not resolved. CDR3 length: 13 amino acids. Trimming took 0 bases from V and 7 from J, leaving 7 bases between them. Germline CDR1 reads LGHNA; CDR2 reads YSLEER. The CDR3 DNA follows: TGCGCCAGCAGCCAAGATGTTGGGAATGAGCAGTTCTTC. Translation: CASSQDVGNEQFF.

The CDR3 DNA is TGTGCCAGCCATCTACGAACTAACACTGAAGCTTTCTTT. Translation gives CASHLRTNTEAFF. This chain links TRBV7-9 with TRBJ1-1; D gene unclear. Germline-derived CDR1 and CDR2 are SEHNR and FQNEAQ (reference sequence). The CDR3 covers 13 residues. V lost 8 bases, J lost 2 bases, and 12 bases lay in between.

This clonotype was seen only a few times. This chain uses TRBV9 with TRBJ1-5, with D unresolved. CDR3 length equals 15 residues. Per the germline V gene, CDR1 is SGDLS and CDR2 is YYNGEE. V lost 0 bases, J lost 0 bases, and 7 bases lay in between. CDR3 protein: CASSVGEYSNQPQHF. The CDR3 DNA is TGTGCCAGCAGCGTAGGAGAATATAGCAATCAGCCCCAGCATTTT. The full variable domain, completed using reference TRBV9 and TRBJ1-5, is DSGVTQTPKHLITATGQRVTLRCSPRSGDLSVYWYQQSLDQGLQFLIQYYNGEERAKGNILERFSAQQFPDLHSELNLSSLELGDSALYFCASSVGEYSNQPQHFGDGTRLSIL.

V gene TRBV11-2 combines with J gene TRBJ2-7; TRBD2 matches at 8 bases. Trimming removed 0 bases from V and 9 bases from J; junction bases left unmatched: 10. The CDR3 is made up of 15 amino acids. Germline V gives CDR1 SGHAT, CDR2 FQNNGV. The CDR3 DNA sequence: TGTGCCAGCAGCTTAGATATCGGGGGGGCCAATCGGCAGTACGTC. Encoded protein: CASSLDIGGANRQYV.